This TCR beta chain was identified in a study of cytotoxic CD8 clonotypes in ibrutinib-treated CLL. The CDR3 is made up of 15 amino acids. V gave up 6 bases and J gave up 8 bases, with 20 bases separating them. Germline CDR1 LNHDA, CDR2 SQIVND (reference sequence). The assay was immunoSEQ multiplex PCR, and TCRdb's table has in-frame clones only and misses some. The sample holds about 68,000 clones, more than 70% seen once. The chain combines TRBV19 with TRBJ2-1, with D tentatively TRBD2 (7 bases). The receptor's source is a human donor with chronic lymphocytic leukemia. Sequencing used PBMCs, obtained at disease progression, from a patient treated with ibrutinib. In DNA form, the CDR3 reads TGTGCCAGTAGCAGCGGACTAGGGGGTATCGATGAGCAGTTCTTC. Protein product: CASSSGLGGIDEQFF.